This TCR beta chain originates from a study of OX40 agonist ivuxolimab in advanced cancers. Across the study: The dose-escalation cohort was around 83% male, with a mean age of about 56 years, ranging about 23 to 90.

The repertoire was sequenced with immunoSEQ multiplex PCR; TCRdb's copy has only in-frame clones and lacks some. Among about 15,000 clones listed, 84% were seen once. This clone appeared a few times. Looked up from germline, CDR1 is MDHEN and CDR2 is SYDVKM. The V gene lost 7 bases and the J gene lost 1 base, with 10 bases spanning the gap. CDR3 length: 13 amino acids. This sequence joins TRBV28 and TRBJ1-2, with a possible D match to TRBD1 (6 bases). The material was CD4+ or CD8+ T cells sorted from blood, obtained in a trial of the OX40 agonist ivuxolimab. The TCR sequence derives from an adult with an advanced solid tumor such as melanoma, head and neck, liver or kidney cancer. The CDR3 here is CASKEGGNYGYTF. CDR3 coding DNA: TGTGCCAGCAAGGAAGGGGGTAACTATGGCTACACCTTC.